These T cell receptor beta chains were read from a single sample in a study of cytomegalovirus exposure and HLA in healthy donors. The protocol was immunoSEQ multiplex PCR, while the TCRdb copy is restricted to in-frame clones and leaves out a portion. In the table there are 160,000 or so clones, 70% to 90% of which are singletons. Specimen: PBMCs. These receptors were collected from a woman under 30 in good health and CMV-seronegative. Both conserved end residues are part of each CDR3.

J | V | length | CDR3
TRBJ2-1 | TRBV5-6 | 17 | CASSLALSTGGYGEQFF
TRBJ1-1 | TRBV19 | 15 | CASTPRQGSQPEAFF
TRBJ2-5 | TRBV2 | 14 | CASSGTGSQETQYF
TRBJ2-5 | TRBV28 | 15 | CASSSRQGTWETQYF
TRBJ1-6 | TRBV30 | 19 | CAWSVLHRSIHSYNSPLHF
TRBJ1-1 | TRBV5-4 | 15 | CASSLSRGGNTEAFF
TRBJ2-3 | TRBV6-6 | 15 | CASSYSAPHTDTQYF
TRBJ1-4 | TRBV7-2 | 16 | CASSPRTAATNEKLFF
TRBJ1-5 | TRBV27 | 16 | CASSRSGQGKYQPQHF
TRBJ2-7 | TRBV28 | 14 | CASSPHRGSYEQYF
TRBJ2-5 | TRBV5-1 | 16 | CASSLGSDAAQETQYF
TRBJ1-2 | TRBV7-8 | 16 | CASSPRDDRLAGGYTF
TRBJ1-2 | TRBV7-8 | 17 | CASSLDNQVVGNYGYTF
TRBJ2-5 | TRBV29-1 | 14 | CSVRRGLSQETQYF
TRBJ2-6 | TRBV5-1 | 16 | CASSLVLVSGANVLPF
TRBJ1-1 | TRBV5-5 | 13 | CASSLISNTEAFF
TRBJ1-1 | TRBV5-6 | 13 | CASSLTGSTEAFF
TRBJ2-2 | TRBV5-4 | 16 | CASQKSGTENTGELFF
TRBJ2-1 | TRBV2 | 15 | CASLPGRDIHNEQFF
TRBJ2-7 | TRBV5-1 | 15 | CASSLGTSGPYEQYF
TRBJ1-6 | TRBV5-1 | 16 | CASSEGQAIVDSPLHF
TRBJ1-2 | TRBV6-1 | 14 | CASSEYGQGHGYPF
TRBJ2-2 | TRBV28 | 16 | CASSFPPGAGTGELFF
TRBJ1-2 | TRBV7-9 | 16 | CASSLAGQGSSYGYTF
TRBJ2-3 | TRBV29-1 | 14 | CSVEDPGVADTQYF
TRBJ2-7 | TRBV10-2 | 13 | CATKQGWPYEQYF
TRBJ1-1 | TRBV6-5 | 15 | CASSYQNRGQTEAFF
TRBJ2-5 | TRBV6-5 | 14 | CASSYTTGQETQYF
TRBJ1-5 | TRBV10-2 | 18 | CASSEGGWTGPNNQPQHF
TRBJ2-1 | TRBV5-1 | 16 | CASSLGQILSYNEQFF
TRBJ2-5 | TRBV7-9 | 15 | CASSAQGKGRETQYF
TRBJ2-1 | TRBV27 | 14 | CASIPKRGYNEQFF
TRBJ2-2 | TRBV28 | 14 | CASSLPGKAGELFF
TRBJ2-2 | TRBV4-2 | 16 | CASTLQGLAAFGELFF
TRBJ1-4 | TRBV9 | 14 | CASSPRGPGEKLFF